The subject of this entry is one TCR beta chain. Its antigen is not identified. The sample is drawn from a study of CD8+ T cells in alopecia areata. Study observations and caveats: Significant decreases in scalp clonality and expanded CD8+ clones followed tofacitinib treatment. Persistence of many expanded lesional clones was seen in scalp and blood during tofacitinib.

This CDR3 region has 11 residues. Germline-derived CDR1 and CDR2 are MNHEY and SMNVEV (reference sequence). V lost 3 bases and J 7 bases, leaving 7 bases between the germline ends. Once RNA had been extracted, it was reverse transcribed into cDNA to act as the sequencing template. Data came from immunoSEQ multiplex PCR; TCRdb stores just in-frame clones and leaves some out. The repertoire has 120,000 or so clones, approximately 60% of them found once; the top ten carry 4.5% to 6%. The sample's treatment: oral pan-JAK inhibitor, 5-10 mg twice daily. Researchers took lesional scalp punch biopsies and peripheral blood from people who were alopecia areata patients.

This TCR was recovered from a human donor with alopecia areata. V usage is TRBV27 and J usage is TRBJ2-7, with D possibly TRBD1 on 6 matching bases. The sample in question was CD4+ T cells sorted from blood, obtained at week 4, from a patient treated with tofacitinib. The CDR3 sequence is CASSFRGEQYF. Written as DNA, the CDR3 is TGTGCCAGCAGTTTCAGGGGAGAGCAGTACTTC.